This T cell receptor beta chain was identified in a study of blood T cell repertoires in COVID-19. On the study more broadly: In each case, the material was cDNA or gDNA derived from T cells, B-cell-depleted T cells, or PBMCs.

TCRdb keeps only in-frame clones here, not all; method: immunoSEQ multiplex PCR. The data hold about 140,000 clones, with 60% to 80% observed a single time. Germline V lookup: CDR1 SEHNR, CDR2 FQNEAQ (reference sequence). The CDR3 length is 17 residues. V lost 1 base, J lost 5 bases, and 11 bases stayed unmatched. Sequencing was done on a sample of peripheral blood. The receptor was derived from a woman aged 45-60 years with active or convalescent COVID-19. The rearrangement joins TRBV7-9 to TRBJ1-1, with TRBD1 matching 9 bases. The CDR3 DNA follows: TGTGCCAGCAGCTTAGAAGGAACAGGGGGCGCTTGGACTGAAGCTTTCTTT. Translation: CASSLEGTGGAWTEAFF.